This T cell receptor (beta chain) emerged from a study of early T cells in non-severe SARS-CoV-2 infection (dated by TCRdb to the early 2020s). Background on the whole study: Because TCR sequencing relied on bulk RNA taken from unsorted whole blood, pairing of alpha and beta chains was not possible. What the research found in general, with its limitations: VDJdb matching was skewed toward anti-spike CD8 responses, so virus-specific expansions were likely underestimated and private and CD4 specificities were missed.

Turning to this clonotype: The antigen it recognizes is unknown. Nothing much larger sits one base from this clone, and base qualities are not available.

Library generation was performed with 5' RACE. The sample was run on a NextSeq 500. Unique molecular identifiers were attached to individual cDNA molecules in the TCR library protocol so that sequencing error and PCR bias could be corrected. Sequencing covered both TCR alpha and beta chains, and within each sample the abundances of alpha and beta sequences were tightly co-correlated. The study's processing was this. Decombinator V4 was used to annotate the V gene, J gene and CDR3 of the TCR sequences. Expanded TCRs were defined as changing significantly between any two time points under a Poisson model with p below 0.0001. Abundances of TCRs were expressed as counts per million after normalisation to the total number of TCRs sequenced in each sample. TRAV1-2 paired with TRAJ12, TRAJ20 or TRAJ33 defined MAIT TCRs, while TRAV10 paired with TRAJ18 defined iNKT TCRs. A search of VDJdb, accessed on 1 November 2021, was run for TCRs annotated to CMV, EBV and SARS-CoV-2, with TCRs annotated for multiple antigens excluded. TCRdb ran its own pipeline on the public reads, namely fastp trimming at Q25 and MiXCR clone calling, and kept in-frame beta chains. Rows with a matching CDR3 protein are joined into one entry that keeps the most common DNA and genes. V and J calls and clone size were set by TCRdb, not the authors. For this sample the table gives roughly 40,000 distinct CDR3 sequences, of which about 6.2% were detected only once. 5% to 6.5% of the sample rests with the top ten.

Compared with germline, V lacks 4 bases and J lacks 5 bases; bases without a gene match: 6. From the cysteine up to the phenylalanine, the CDR3 has a length of 14 residues. Here the CDR3 DNA is all that survives: 42 bases in frame from base 1. A case-control design nested within a healthcare worker cohort in London, UK, was used, with weekly nasopharyngeal swab PCR tests and blood sampling performed. Healthcare workers were recruited between 23 and 31 March 2020, during the week of the UK lockdown, and were followed weekly for up to about 15 weeks. Sequencing was done on a sample of whole blood. The chain couples TRBV12-3 or TRBV12-4 to TRBJ2-7; 9 nucleotides in the junction match TRBD2. The TCR was taken from an adult who was a healthcare worker with PCR-confirmed SARS-CoV-2 infection or an uninfected control (not recorded which). The DNA sequence is as follows: TGTGCCAGCAGTTCTCCTAGCGGGAAGAACGAGCAGTACTTC. Its product reads: CASSSPSGKNEQYF.